The clone carrying this T cell receptor beta chain has at least ten counts. The sample originates from a study of blood T cells in healthy people across ages. The CDR3 has 15 residues. The V gene's germline CDR1 is MNHEY and CDR2 SVGAGI. Trimming cost V 7 bases and J 3 bases, with 16 bases left between them. Sample-barcoded 5' priming and a J-beta primer mix drove a second PCR of about 6 to 11 cycles. One entry per CDR3 protein, called by TCRdb with MiXCR from the 5' RACE reads. The sample carries hundreds of thousands of distinct CDR3 sequences, approximately 30% recorded once. The chain is built from TRBV6-5 and TRBJ2-1; D is unresolved. The origin of this receptor is a woman of 80 years or more in good health. Sequenced material: blood. The CDR3 reads CASTQGPVGYNEQFF. For the CDR3, the DNA is TGTGCCAGCACCCAAGGACCGGTTGGCTACAATGAGCAGTTCTTC.